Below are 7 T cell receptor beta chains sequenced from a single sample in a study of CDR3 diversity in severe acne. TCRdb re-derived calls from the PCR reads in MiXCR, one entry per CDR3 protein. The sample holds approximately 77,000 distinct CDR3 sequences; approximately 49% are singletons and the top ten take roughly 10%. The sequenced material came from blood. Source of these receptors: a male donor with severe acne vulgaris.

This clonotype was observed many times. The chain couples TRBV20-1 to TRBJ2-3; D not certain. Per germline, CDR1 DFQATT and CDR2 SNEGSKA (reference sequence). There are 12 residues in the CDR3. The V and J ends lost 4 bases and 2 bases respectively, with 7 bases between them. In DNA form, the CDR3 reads TGCAGTGCTAACCGGATCACAGATACGCAGTATTTT. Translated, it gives CSANRITDTQYF.

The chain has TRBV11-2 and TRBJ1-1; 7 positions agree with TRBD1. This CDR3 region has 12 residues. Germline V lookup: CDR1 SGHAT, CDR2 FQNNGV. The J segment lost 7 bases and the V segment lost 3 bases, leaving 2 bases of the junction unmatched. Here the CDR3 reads CASSLAGGEAFF. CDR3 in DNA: TGTGCCAGCAGCTTGGCAGGGGGTGAAGCTTTCTTT.

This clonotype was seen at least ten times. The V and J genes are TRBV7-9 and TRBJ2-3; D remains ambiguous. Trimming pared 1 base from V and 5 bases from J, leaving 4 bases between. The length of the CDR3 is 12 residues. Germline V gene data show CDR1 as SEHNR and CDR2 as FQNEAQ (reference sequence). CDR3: CASSLELDTQYF. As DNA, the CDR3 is TGTGCCAGCAGCTTAGAGTTAGATACGCAGTATTTT.

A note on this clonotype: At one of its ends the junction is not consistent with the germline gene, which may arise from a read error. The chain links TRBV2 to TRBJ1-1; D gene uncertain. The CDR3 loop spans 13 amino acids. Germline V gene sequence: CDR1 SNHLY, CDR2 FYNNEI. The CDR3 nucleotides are TGTGCCACCAGTGCCGGGGTAAACACTGAAGCTTTCTTT. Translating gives CATSAGVNTEAFF.

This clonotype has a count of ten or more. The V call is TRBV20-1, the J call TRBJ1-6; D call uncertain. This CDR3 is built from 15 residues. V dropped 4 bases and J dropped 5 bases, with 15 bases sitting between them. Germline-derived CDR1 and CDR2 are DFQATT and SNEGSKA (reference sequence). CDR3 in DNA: TGCAGTGCTATTCGTCCGGTTTCAAATAATTCACCCCTCCACTTT. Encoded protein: CSAIRPVSNNSPLHF.

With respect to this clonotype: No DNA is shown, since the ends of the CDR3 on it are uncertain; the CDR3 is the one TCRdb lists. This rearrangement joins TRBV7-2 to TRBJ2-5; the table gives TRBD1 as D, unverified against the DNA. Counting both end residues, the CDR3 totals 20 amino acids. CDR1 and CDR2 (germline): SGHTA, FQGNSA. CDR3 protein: CASSPGGVYGYTFGSGTQYF.

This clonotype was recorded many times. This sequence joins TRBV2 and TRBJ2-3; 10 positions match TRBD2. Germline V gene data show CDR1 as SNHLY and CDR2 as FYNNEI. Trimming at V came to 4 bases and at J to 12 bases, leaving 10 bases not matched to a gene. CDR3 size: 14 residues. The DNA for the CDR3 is TGTGCCAGCAGTGGTGGACTAGCGGAGGAGATCCAGTATTTT. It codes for CASSGGLAEEIQYF.